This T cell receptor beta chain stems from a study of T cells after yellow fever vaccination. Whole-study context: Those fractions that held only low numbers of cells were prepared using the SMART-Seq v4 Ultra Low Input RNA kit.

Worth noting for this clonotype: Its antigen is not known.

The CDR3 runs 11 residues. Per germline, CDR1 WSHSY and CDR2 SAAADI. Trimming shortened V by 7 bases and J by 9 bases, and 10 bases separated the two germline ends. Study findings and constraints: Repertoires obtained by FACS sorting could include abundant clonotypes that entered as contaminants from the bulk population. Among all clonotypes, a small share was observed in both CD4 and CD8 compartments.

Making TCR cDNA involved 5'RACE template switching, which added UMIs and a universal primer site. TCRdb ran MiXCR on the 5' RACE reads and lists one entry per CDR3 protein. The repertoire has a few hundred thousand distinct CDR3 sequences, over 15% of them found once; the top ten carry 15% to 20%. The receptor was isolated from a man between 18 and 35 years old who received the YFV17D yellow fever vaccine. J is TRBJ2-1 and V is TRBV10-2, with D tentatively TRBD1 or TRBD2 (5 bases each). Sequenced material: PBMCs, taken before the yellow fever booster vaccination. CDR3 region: CASTRAGEQFF. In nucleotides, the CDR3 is TGCGCCAGCACCAGGGCGGGTGAGCAGTTCTTC.